This record covers a single TCR beta chain. This sample stems from a study of blood T cells in healthy people across ages. A second PCR of about 6 to 12 cycles used a sample-barcoded 5' primer and a J-beta primer mix. TCRdb used MiXCR to reprocess the 5' RACE reads, holding one entry per CDR3 protein. The table lists about 1.1 million distinct CDR3 sequences, around two fifths of them singletons. The V gene's germline CDR1 is MNHEY and CDR2 SVGEGT. This CDR3 comprises 16 residues. V was cut by 2 bases and J by 5 bases, with 15 bases left in between. This receptor was taken from a man aged 18-30 years in good health. The gene calls are TRBV6-2 or TRBV6-3 and TRBJ2-2; D remains unclear. The sequenced sample was blood. CDR3 sequence (DNA): TGTGCCAGCAGTTACGTGGCTAGGACCGGGACCGGGGAGCTGTTTTTT. It is translated as CASSYVARTGTGELFF.